The sequence of this T cell receptor beta chain was determined in a study of shared clonotypes between healthy human individuals. The naive CD8 subset, CD45RO-negative cells positively selected for CCR7, excluded terminally differentiated effector memory CD45RA+ cells. Donors were Caucasian adults residing in Nashville, Tennessee, USA. TCRdb's table, derived via immunoSEQ multiplex PCR, lists solely in-frame clones and lacks some. Among hundreds of thousands of clones, approximately 96% were seen once, and the ten largest hold less than 0.13%. CDR1 is MNHEY and CDR2 is SMNVEV in the germline V gene (reference sequence). V was cut by 4 bases and J by 2 bases, with 8 bases left in between. This CDR3 spans 14 amino acids.

The origin of this receptor is a woman in her twenties or thirties in good health. The specimen was naive CD8+ T cells sorted from blood. This rearrangement joins TRBV27 to TRBJ2-2; D may be TRBD2 (5 bases). CDR3 amino acids: CASSSGYNTGELFF. The CDR3 DNA sequence: TGTGCCAGCAGTTCGGGGTACAACACCGGGGAGCTGTTTTTT.